This record concerns one T cell receptor beta chain sequence. The sample comes from a study of blood T cell repertoires in COVID-19. The table came from immunoSEQ multiplex PCR; TCRdb's copy has only in-frame clones and leaves some out. The data show about 270,000 clones, approximately 86% seen once. Germline trimming cut 7 bases from V and 7 bases from J; bases unmatched to any gene: 11. CDR3 length: 14 amino acids. Germline assignment: CDR1 SGHRS and CDR2 YFSETQ. Sequencing input: peripheral blood. The chain couples TRBV5-1 to TRBJ1-2; TRBD1 agrees at 9 bases. The clonotype comes from a woman between 18 and 30 years old with acute or convalescent COVID-19. Here the CDR3 DNA reads TGCGCCAGCTACCGGGACAGGGCGGAAGGTGGCTACACCTTC. This gives the protein CASYRDRAEGGYTF.